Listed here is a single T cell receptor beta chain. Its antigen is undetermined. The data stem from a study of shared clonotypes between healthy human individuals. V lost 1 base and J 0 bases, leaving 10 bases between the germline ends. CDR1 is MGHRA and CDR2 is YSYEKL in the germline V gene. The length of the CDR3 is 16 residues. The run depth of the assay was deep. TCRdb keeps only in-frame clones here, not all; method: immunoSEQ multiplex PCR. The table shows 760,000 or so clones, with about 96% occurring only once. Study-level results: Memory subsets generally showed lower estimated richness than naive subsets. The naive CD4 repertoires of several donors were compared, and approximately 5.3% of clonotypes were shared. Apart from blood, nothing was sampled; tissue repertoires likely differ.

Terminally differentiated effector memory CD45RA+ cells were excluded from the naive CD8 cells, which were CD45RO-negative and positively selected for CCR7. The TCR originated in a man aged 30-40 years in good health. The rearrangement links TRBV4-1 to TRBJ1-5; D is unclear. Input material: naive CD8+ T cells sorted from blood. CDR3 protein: CASSQVAGDSNQPQHF. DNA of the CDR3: TGCGCCAGCAGCCAAGTGGCAGGAGATAGCAATCAGCCCCAGCATTTT.